These 16 T cell receptor beta chains share one sample of origin, sequenced in a study of beta chain features in type 1 diabetes (dated by TCRdb to 2017 to 2018). Libraries were made using the immunoSEQ multiplex PCR assay. All of the isolated RNA was reverse transcribed with the High Capacity cDNA Reverse Transcription Kit, so expressed TCRB transcripts were sequenced. Held by TCRdb, this immuneACCESS table contains in-frame sequences only and omits some clones. Under half of the omission traces to an unresolved V gene where checked; the cause of the rest is unknown. The sample records 300,000 to 350,000 clones, around 9.3% of which are singletons. The ten most abundant clones make up less than 1.2% of the sample. Their target antigens are unknown. Overall results and qualifications from the work: Type 1 diabetes patients showed a moderate but significant shortening of TCRB CDR3 length in all four CD4+ subsets.

Source material: central memory CD4+ T cells from blood. Every receptor here comes from a man between 25 and 39 years old with type 1 diabetes.

On this clone itself: Other DNA sequences in the sample encode the same CDR3. CDR3 amino acids: CASSMGNQPQHF. The DNA of the CDR3 is TGTGCCAGTAGTATGGGCAATCAGCCCCAGCATTTT. The rearrangement uses TRBV19 and TRBJ1-5; D call uncertain. Germline assignment: CDR1 LNHDA and CDR2 SQIVND (reference sequence). V shed 3 bases and J shed 2 bases, with 2 bases lying between them. This CDR3 region has 12 residues.

The chain is built from TRBV28 and TRBJ1-2, with TRBD1 as a possible D gene (5 bases). Looked up from germline, CDR1 is MDHEN and CDR2 is SYDVKM. V shed 2 bases and J shed 0 bases, with 10 bases lying between them. The length of the CDR3 is 15 residues. In DNA, the CDR3 is TGTGCCAGCAGTTTAGGGACTAAAGCTAACTATGGCTACACCTTC. Protein product: CASSLGTKANYGYTF.

This clone has only a few counts. V usage is TRBV20-1 and J usage is TRBJ1-1, with no clear D. Trimming cost V 3 bases and J 7 bases, with 9 bases left between them. Germline CDR1 DFQATT, CDR2 SNEGSKA (reference sequence). The CDR3 length is 11 residues. In nucleotides, the CDR3 is TGCAGTGCTAGTCAAGGTCGTGAAGCTTTCTTT. Protein product: CSASQGREAFF.

In nucleotides, the CDR3 is TGTGCCAGCAGCTGGGGGAGGTCCGGGGAGCTGTTTTTT. This encodes CASSWGRSGELFF. The rearrangement links TRBV7-2 to TRBJ2-2; D is perhaps TRBD2 (6 bases). Trimming removed 4 bases from V and 6 bases from J, with 9 bases in between. Germline loops: CDR1 SGHTA, CDR2 FQGNSA. The CDR3 has 13 amino acids.

At least ten counts were recorded for this clone. This chain joins TRBV5-1 and TRBJ1-2; D remains ambiguous. Germline V gene sequence: CDR1 SGHRS, CDR2 YFSETQ. The CDR3 has 15 amino acids. Trimming stripped 0 bases from V and 6 bases from J, with 15 bases between. This CDR3 reads CASSLARPREDGYTF. In DNA, the CDR3 is TGCGCCAGCAGCTTGGCCAGGCCCCGGGAGGATGGCTACACCTTC. The full variable domain, completed using reference TRBV5-1 and TRBJ1-2, is KAGVTQTPRYLIKTRGQQVTLSCSPISGHRSVSWYQQTPGQGLQFLFEYFSETQRNKGNFPGRFSGRQFSNSRSEMNVSTLELGDSALYLCASSLARPREDGYTFGSGTRLTVV.

As regards this clone: Within the sample, other DNA sequences also encode this same CDR3. The chain is built from TRBV6-5 and TRBJ1-5; TRBD1 matches 8 bases. Per the germline V gene, CDR1 is MNHEY and CDR2 is SVGAGI. CDR3 length: 15 amino acids. The trim removed 2 bases at V and 4 bases at J, leaving 4 bases unmatched. CDR3 sequence reads: CASSYNGQGNQPQHF. The CDR3 bases are TGTGCCAGCAGTTACAACGGACAGGGAAATCAGCCCCAGCATTTT.

This clone appeared a few times. The genes are TRBV7-2 and TRBJ2-5; possibly TRBD1 or TRBD2 for D (5 bases each). Germline lookup yields CDR1 SGHTA and CDR2 FQGNSA. V lost 0 bases and J lost 0, with 14 bases in between. This CDR3 contains 17 residues. In nucleotides, the CDR3 is TGTGCCAGCAGCTTAGCAACCGGGGCTCCGTACCAAGAGACCCAGTACTTC. Translation: CASSLATGAPYQETQYF.

The gene calls are TRBV14 and TRBJ1-2; D is possibly TRBD1 (6 bases). Trimming stripped 4 bases from V and 4 bases from J, with 10 bases between. The CDR3 has 13 residues. Germline V gene lookup returns CDR1 SGHDN and CDR2 FVKESK. CDR3: CASSPDRSYGYTF. The CDR3 nucleotides are TGTGCCAGCAGCCCCGACAGGAGCTATGGCTACACCTTC.

The CDR3 region is CASSPGAWTIGLETQYF. The CDR3 bases are TGTGCCAGCAGCCCCGGGGCCTGGACGATAGGTTTGGAGACCCAGTACTTC. V and J are TRBV7-8 and TRBJ2-5, with D perhaps matching TRBD1 or TRBD2 (5 bases each). CDR1 SGHVS and CDR2 FQNEAQ come from the germline V gene. Trimming took off 5 bases at V and 5 bases at J, with 24 bases between the two ends. The CDR3 sequence is 17 residues long.

The rearrangement uses TRBV11-2 and TRBJ2-3; 8 nucleotides match TRBD1. CDR1 SGHAT and CDR2 FQNNGV come from the germline V gene. CDR3 length: 15 amino acids. Trimming removed 5 bases from V and 4 bases from J; junction bases left unmatched: 8. CDR3 nucleotide sequence: TGTGCCAGCAGCGTACCGGACAGGGTACCAGATACGCAGTATTTT. It yields the protein CASSVPDRVPDTQYF.

The sample holds a few counts of this clone. The V gene is TRBV28, the J gene TRBJ1-2; the match to TRBD1 covers 7 bases. V trimming: 6 bases; J trimming: 4 bases; junction bases outside the gene matches: 8. The V gene's germline CDR1 is MDHEN and CDR2 SYDVKM. The CDR3 extends over 14 amino acids. The CDR3 sequence is CASRHGTVSYGYTF. The CDR3 coding sequence is TGTGCCAGCAGGCACGGGACAGTGTCCTATGGCTACACCTTC.

This clone was seen many times. This rearrangement joins TRBV6-4 to TRBJ2-3; D may be TRBD2 (6 bases). Trimming removed 6 bases from V and 0 bases from J, with 10 bases in between. CDR1 MRHNA and CDR2 SNTAGT come from the germline V gene. The CDR3 has 14 residues. CDR3 protein: CASSPGLSTDTQYF. The CDR3 bases are TGTGCCAGCAGCCCGGGACTGAGCACAGATACGCAGTATTTT.

The CDR3 here is CSVRAIGGPGEQYF. The CDR3, as DNA: TGCAGCGTGAGGGCTATCGGGGGCCCGGGCGAGCAGTACTTC. The chain joins TRBV29-1 to TRBJ2-7; D might be TRBD1 or TRBD2, each matching 6 bases. Trimming removed 6 bases from V and 6 bases from J, with 21 bases in between. The CDR3 runs 14 residues. Germline V gene lookup returns CDR1 SQVTM and CDR2 ANQGSEA.

In this sample, this clone turned up a few times. The chain joins TRBV2 to TRBJ2-3; 7 bases line up with TRBD1. The CDR3 is made up of 13 amino acids. V was pared by 5 bases and J by 3 bases, with 2 bases of the junction left unmatched. CDR1 and CDR2 from the germline V gene are SNHLY and FYNNEI. The CDR3 coding sequence is TGTGCCAGCAGTCCACAGGGGACAGATACGCAGTATTTT. Amino acid sequence: CASSPQGTDTQYF. Based on the CDR3 plus reference TRBV2 and TRBJ2-3, the full variable domain is EPEVTQTPSHQVTQMGQEVILRCVPISNHLYFYWYRQILGQKVEFLVSFYNNEISEKSEIFDDQFSVERPDGSNFTLKIRSTKLEDSAMYFCASSPQGTDTQYFGPGTRLTVL.

In nucleotides, the CDR3 is TGTGCCAGCAGCCTTACCGGGACTAGCTCGGTCAATGAGCAGTTCTTC. This translates into CASSLTGTSSVNEQFF. This chain connects TRBV5-5 to TRBJ2-1, with 9 positions matching TRBD2. V shed 4 bases and J 6 bases; nucleotides not matched to a gene: 11. CDR1 SGHKS and CDR2 YYEKEE come from the germline V gene (reference sequence). The CDR3 runs 16 residues.

The table lists this clone with a few counts. The chain uses TRBV6-6 and TRBJ1-1; D not resolved. The V end lost 0 bases, the J end lost 0 bases, and 8 bases lay between the germline ends. This CDR3 region has 15 residues. The V gene's germline CDR1 is MNHNY and CDR2 SVGAGI (reference sequence). The DNA of the CDR3 is TGTGCCAGCAGTTACTCGACCGCTTTGAACACTGAAGCTTTCTTT. Residues: CASSYSTALNTEAFF.